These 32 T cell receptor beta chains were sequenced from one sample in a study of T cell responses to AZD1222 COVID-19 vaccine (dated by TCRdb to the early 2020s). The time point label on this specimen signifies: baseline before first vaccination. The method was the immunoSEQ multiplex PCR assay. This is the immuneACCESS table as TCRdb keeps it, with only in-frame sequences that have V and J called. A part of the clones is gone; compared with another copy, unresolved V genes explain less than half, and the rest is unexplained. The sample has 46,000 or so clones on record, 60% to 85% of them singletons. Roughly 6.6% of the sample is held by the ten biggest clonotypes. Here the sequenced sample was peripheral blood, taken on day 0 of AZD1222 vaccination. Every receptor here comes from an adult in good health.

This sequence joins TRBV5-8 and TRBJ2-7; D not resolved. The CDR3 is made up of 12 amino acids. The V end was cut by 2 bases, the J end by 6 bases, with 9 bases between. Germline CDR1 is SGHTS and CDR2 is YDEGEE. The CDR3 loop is CASSFIGPEQYF. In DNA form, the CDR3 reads TGTGCCAGCAGCTTCATCGGGCCCGAGCAGTACTTC.

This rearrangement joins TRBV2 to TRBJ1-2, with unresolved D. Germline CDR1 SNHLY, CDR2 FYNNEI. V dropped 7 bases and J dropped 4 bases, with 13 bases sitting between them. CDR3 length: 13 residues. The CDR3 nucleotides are TGTGCCAGCACCTTTGGTAGGGTCTATGGCTACACCTTC. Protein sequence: CASTFGRVYGYTF.

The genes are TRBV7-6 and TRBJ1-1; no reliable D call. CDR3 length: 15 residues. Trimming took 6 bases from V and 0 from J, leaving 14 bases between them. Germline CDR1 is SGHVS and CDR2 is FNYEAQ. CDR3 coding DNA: TGTGCCAGCAGGTCGCCTACAGCTTTGAACACTGAAGCTTTCTTT. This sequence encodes CASRSPTALNTEAFF.

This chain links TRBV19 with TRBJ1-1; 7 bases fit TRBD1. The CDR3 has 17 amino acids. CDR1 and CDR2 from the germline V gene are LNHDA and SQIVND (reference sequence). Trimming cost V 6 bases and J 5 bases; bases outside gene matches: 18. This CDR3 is CASSIPGQTGLRTEAFF. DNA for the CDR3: TGTGCCAGTAGCATTCCGGGACAGACGGGCCTTCGGACTGAAGCTTTCTTT.

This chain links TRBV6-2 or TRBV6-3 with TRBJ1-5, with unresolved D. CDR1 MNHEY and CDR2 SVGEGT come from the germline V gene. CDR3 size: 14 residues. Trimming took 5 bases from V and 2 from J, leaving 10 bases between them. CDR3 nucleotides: TGTGCCAGCAGTCCCAGGCAGGGCAATCAGCCCCAGCATTTT. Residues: CASSPRQGNQPQHF.

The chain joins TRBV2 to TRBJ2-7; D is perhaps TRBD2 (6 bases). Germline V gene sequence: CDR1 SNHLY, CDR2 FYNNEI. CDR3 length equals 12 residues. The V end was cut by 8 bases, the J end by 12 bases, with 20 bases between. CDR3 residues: CASAGTSSGLYV. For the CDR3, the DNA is TGTGCCAGCGCCGGGACTTCCTCAGGCTTGTACGTC.

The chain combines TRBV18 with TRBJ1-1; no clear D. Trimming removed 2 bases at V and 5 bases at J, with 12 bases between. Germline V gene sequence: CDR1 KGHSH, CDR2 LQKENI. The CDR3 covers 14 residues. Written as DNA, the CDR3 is TGTGCCAGCTCACCAACCGAAAAGGATACTGAAGCTTTCTTT. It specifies CASSPTEKDTEAFF.

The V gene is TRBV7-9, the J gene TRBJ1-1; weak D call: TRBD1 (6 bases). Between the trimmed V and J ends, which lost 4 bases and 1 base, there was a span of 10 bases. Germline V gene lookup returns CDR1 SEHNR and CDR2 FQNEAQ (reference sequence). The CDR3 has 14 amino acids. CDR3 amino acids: CASSSSGQNTEAFF. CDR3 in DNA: TGTGCCAGCAGCTCTTCGGGACAGAACACTGAAGCTTTCTTT.

The CDR3 spells CASSLNRESEQYV. CDR3 bases: TGTGCCAGCAGCTTGAACAGGGAGTCCGAGCAGTACGTC. The V gene is TRBV5-8, the J gene TRBJ2-7, with D possibly being TRBD1 (6 bases). V shed 1 base and J shed 6 bases, with 11 bases lying between them. Germline values: CDR1 SGHTS, CDR2 YDEGEE. The CDR3 length is 13 residues.

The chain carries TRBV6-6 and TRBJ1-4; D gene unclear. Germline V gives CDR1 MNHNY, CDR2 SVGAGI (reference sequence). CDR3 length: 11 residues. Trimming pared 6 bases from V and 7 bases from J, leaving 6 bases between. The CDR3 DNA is TGTGCCAGCAGGACCTTTGAAAAACTGTTTTTT. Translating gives CASRTFEKLFF.

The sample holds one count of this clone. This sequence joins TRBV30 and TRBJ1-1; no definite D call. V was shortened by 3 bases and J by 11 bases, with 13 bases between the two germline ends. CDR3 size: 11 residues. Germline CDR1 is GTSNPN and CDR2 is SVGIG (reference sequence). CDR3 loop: CAWRGPARAFF. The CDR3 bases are TGTGCCTGGAGGGGCCCGGCCCGCGCTTTCTTT.

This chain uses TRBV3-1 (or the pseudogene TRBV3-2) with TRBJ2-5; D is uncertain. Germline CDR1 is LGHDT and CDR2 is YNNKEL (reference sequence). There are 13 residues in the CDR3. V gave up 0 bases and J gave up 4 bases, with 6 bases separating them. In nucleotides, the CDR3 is TGTGCCAGCAGCCAAGAAGGCCCAGAGACCCAGTACTTC. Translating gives CASSQEGPETQYF.

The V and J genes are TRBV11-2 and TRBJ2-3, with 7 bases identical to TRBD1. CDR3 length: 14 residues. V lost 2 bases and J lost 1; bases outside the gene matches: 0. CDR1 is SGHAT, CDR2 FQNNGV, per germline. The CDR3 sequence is CASSLTGGTDTQYF. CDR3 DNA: TGTGCCAGCAGCTTAACAGGGGGCACAGATACGCAGTATTTT.

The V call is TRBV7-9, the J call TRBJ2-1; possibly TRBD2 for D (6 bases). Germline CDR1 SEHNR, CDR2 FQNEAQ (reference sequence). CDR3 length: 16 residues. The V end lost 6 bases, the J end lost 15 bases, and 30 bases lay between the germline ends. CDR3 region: CASSPFAGSLNQGLFF. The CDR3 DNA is TGTGCCAGCAGTCCCTTCGCCGGGAGCTTAAACCAAGGTCTGTTCTTC.

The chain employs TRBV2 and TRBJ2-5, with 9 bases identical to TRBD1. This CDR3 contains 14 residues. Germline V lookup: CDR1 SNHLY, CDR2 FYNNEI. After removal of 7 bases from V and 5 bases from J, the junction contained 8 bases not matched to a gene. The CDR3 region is CASIQGARGETQYF. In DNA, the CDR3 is TGTGCCAGCATACAGGGGGCTCGGGGCGAGACCCAGTACTTC.

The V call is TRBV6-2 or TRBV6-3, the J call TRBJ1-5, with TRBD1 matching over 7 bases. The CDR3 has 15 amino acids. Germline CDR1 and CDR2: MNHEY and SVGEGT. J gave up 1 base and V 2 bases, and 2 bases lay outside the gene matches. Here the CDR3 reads CASSYVQGSNQPQHF. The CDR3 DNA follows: TGTGCCAGCAGTTACGTACAGGGGAGCAATCAGCCCCAGCATTTT.

In nucleotides, the CDR3 is TGCAGCGTTGGAGGTGGGGACTATGGCTACACCTTC. Its translation is CSVGGGDYGYTF. The chain uses TRBV29-1 and TRBJ1-2; D unresolved. Germline V gene sequence: CDR1 SQVTM, CDR2 ANQGSEA. The CDR3 runs 12 residues. The ends were cut back, 4 bases at V and 3 bases at J, with 9 bases in the middle. Complete variable domain (other parts from reference TRBV29-1 and TRBJ1-2): SAVISQKPSRDICQRGTSLTIQCQVDSQVTMMFWYRQQPGQSLTLIATANQGSEATYESGFVIDKFPISRPNLTFSTLTVSNMSPEDSSIYLCSVGGGDYGYTFGSGTRLTVV.

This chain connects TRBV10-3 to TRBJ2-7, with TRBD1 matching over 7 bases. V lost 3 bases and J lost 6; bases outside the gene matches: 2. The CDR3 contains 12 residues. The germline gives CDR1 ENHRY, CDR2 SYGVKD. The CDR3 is CAISETGAEQYF. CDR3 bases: TGTGCCATCAGTGAAACAGGGGCCGAGCAGTACTTC.

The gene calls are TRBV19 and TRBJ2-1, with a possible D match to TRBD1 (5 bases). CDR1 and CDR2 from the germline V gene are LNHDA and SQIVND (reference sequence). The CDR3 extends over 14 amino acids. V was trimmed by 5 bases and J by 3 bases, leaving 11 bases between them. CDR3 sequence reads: CASSAQGYYNEQFF. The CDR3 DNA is TGTGCCAGTAGTGCCCAGGGTTACTACAATGAGCAGTTCTTC.

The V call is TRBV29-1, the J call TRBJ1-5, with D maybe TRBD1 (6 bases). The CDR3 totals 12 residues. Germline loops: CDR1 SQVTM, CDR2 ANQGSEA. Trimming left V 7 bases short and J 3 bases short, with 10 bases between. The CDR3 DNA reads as TGCAGCGCAGGGACACCCAATCAGCCCCAGCATTTT. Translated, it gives CSAGTPNQPQHF.

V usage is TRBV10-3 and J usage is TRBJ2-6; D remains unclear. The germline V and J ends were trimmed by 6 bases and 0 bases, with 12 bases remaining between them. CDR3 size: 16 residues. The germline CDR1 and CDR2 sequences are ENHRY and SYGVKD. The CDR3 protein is CAIRERQSSGANVLTF. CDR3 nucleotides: TGTGCCATCAGGGAGAGGCAAAGCTCTGGGGCCAACGTCCTGACTTTC.

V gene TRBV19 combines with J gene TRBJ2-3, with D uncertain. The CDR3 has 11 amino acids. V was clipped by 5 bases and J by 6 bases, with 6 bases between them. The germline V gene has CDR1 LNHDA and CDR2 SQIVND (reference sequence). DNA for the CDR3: TGTGCCAGTAGTTTGGGGGATACGCAGTATTTT. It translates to CASSLGDTQYF.

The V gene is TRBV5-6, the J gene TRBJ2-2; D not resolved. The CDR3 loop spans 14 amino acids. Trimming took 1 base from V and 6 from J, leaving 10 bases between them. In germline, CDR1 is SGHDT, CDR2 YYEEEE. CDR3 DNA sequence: TGTGCCAGCAGCTTGACGGGCAGTGCCGGGGAGCTGTTTTTT. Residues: CASSLTGSAGELFF.

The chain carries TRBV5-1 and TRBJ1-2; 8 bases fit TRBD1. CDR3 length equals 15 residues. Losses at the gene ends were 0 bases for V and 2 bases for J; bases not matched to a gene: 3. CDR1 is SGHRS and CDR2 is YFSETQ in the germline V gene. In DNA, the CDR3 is TGCGCCAGCAGCTTGGATCAGGGGGCGAACTATGGCTACACCTTC. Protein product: CASSLDQGANYGYTF.

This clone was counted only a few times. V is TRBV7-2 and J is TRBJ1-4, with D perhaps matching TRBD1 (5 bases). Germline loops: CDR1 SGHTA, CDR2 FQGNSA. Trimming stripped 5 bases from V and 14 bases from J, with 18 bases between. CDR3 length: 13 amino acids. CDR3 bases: TGTGCCAGCAGCCAGAGCCCAGGGCCTGCCCTGTTTTTT. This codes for CASSQSPGPALFF. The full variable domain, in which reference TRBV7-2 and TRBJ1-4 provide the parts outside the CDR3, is GAGVSQSPSNKVTEKGKDVELRCDPISGHTALYWYRQSLGQGLEFLIYFQGNSAPDKSGLPSDRFSAERTGGSVSTLTIQRTQQEDSAVYLCASSQSPGPALFFGSGTQLSVL.

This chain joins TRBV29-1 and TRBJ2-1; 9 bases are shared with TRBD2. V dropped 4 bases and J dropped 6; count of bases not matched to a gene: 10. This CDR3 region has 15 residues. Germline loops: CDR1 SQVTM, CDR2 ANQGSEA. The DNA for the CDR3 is TGCAGCGTTGGGGCCGGGTCTAGCGGGACCAATGAGCAGTTCTTC. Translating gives CSVGAGSSGTNEQFF.

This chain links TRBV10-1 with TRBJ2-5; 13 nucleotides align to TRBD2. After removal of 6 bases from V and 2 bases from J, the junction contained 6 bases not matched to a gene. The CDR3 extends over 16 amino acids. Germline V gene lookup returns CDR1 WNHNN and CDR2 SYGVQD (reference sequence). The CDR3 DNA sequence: TGCGCCAGCAGCCTTGGACTAGCGGGGGATCAAGAGACCCAGTACTTC. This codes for CASSLGLAGDQETQYF.

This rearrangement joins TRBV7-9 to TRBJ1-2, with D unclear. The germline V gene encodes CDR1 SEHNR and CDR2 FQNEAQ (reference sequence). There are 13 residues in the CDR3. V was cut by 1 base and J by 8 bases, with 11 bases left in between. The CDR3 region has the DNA TGTGCCAGCAGCTTAGAGAGAGTTCGCGGCTACACCTTC. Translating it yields CASSLERVRGYTF. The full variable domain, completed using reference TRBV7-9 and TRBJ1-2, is DTGVSQNPRHKITKRGQNVTFRCDPISEHNRLYWYRQTLGQGPEFLTYFQNEAQLEKSRLLSDRFSAERPKGSFSTLEIQRTEQGDSAMYLCASSLERVRGYTFGSGTRLTVV.

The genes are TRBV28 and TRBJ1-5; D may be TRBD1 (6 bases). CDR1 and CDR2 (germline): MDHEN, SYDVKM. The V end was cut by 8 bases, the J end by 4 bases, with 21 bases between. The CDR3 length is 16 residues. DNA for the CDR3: TGTGCCAGCCTTCCTGCGGATCAACAGGGAAATCAGCCCCAGCATTTT. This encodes CASLPADQQGNQPQHF.

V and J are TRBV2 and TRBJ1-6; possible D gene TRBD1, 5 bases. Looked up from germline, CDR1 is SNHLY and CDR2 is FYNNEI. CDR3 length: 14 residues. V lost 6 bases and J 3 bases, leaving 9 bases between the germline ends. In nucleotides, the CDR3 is TGTGCCAGCAGGGGGGTCGACTATAATTCACCCCTCCACTTT. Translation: CASRGVDYNSPLHF.

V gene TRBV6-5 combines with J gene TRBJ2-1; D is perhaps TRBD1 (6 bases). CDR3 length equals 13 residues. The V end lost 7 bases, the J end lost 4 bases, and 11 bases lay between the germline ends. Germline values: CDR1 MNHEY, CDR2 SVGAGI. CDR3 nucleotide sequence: TGTGCCAGCATCCAAGGACAGTACAATGAGCAGTTCTTC. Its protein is CASIQGQYNEQFF.

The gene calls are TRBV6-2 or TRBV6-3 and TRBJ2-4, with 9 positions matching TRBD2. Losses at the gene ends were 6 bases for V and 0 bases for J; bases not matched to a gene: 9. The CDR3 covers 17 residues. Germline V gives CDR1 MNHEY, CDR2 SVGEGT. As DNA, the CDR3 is TGTGCCAGCAGCCCTCAGGGCGGGAGGGTAGCCAAAAACATTCAGTACTTC. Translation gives CASSPQGGRVAKNIQYF.